This TCR beta chain stems from a study of Graves' ophthalmopathy and Graves' hyperthyroidism. Study as a whole: Peripheral blood sampling occurred at initial diagnosis, before any treatment. Study-level findings and limits: A 13-signature model separated ophthalmopathy from stable hyperthyroidism, reaching roughly 85% sensitivity and approximately 81% specificity cross-validated.

Active ophthalmopathy (CAS at least 3, NOSPECS at least 4), lasting under 3 months. Enrollment excluded any patients with other autoimmune diseases, uncontrolled infections, pregnancy or lactation. In regard to this clonotype: Its antigen remains unknown.

Germline V CDR1 and CDR2: SGDLS, YYNGEE. V lost 4 bases to trimming and J lost 7 bases; unmatched junction nucleotides: 8. This CDR3 has 15 residues. The authors amplified TCR beta CDR3 regions, and they did so from RNA transcripts for repertoire sequencing. RT-PCR was first run with HTBI primers, then multiplex PCR in a second round. From the multiplex PCR reads, TCRdb called clonotypes with MiXCR, one entry per CDR3 protein. Of over 650,000 distinct CDR3 sequences listed, about 41% are singletons. Sequenced: peripheral blood. The V and J genes are TRBV9 and TRBJ1-6; 7 nucleotides agree with TRBD1. This TCR was recovered from an adult man with Graves' ophthalmopathy. The CDR3 nucleotides read TGTGCCAGCAGCCCAGGGGGGGCGCAGAATTCACCCCTCCACTTT. Its protein is CASSPGGAQNSPLHF.